What follows describes a single TCR beta chain. This sample stems from a study of shared clonotypes between healthy human individuals. Repertoires were generated with immunoSEQ multiplex PCR, while TCRdb's copy carries only in-frame clones and drops some. The sample comprises about 980,000 clones, 76% of which are singletons, and approximately 1.5% rests with the top ten. The CDR3 sequence is 13 residues long. Germline lookup yields CDR1 SQVTM and CDR2 ANQGSEA. Trimming shortened V by 5 bases and J by 0 bases, and 11 bases separated the two germline ends. Donation came from healthy HIV-negative adults that had no recent acute infections or vaccinations. Splitting of CD4+ cells produced CD45RA+ naive and CD45RA-negative memory subsets.

The sample consisted of memory CD4+ T cells sorted from blood. Specified subset: CD45RA-negative fraction. This sequence joins TRBV29-1 and TRBJ2-7; unclear D gene. This TCR was sampled from a man younger than 30 in good health. The CDR3 here is CSVREDTSYEQYF. The CDR3 bases are TGCAGCGTTAGGGAAGACACCTCCTACGAGCAGTACTTC.